This T cell receptor (beta chain) was obtained from a study of Graves' ophthalmopathy and Graves' hyperthyroidism. Broader study findings: The majority of expanded thyroid clonotypes above 0.001 frequency also occurred in blood.

The junction had 4 bases not matched to a gene; V was cut back by 7 bases and J by 0 bases. This CDR3 is 16 amino acids long. Germline V lookup: CDR1 SGHTS, CDR2 YDEGEE. This clonotype occurred many times. Its cognate antigen is unknown. The study amplified TCR beta CDR3 regions using RNA transcripts. Following a first-round RT-PCR that used HTBI primers, a second-round multiplex PCR was carried out. From the multiplex PCR reads, TCRdb called clonotypes with MiXCR, one entry per CDR3 protein. The table lists a few hundred thousand distinct CDR3 sequences, about 40% of them singletons. The clonotype comes from an adult man with Graves' hyperthyroidism. The chain uses TRBV5-8 and TRBJ2-6, with 10 bases fitting TRBD2. The sequencing sample was made of peripheral blood or thyroid tissue (not recorded which). The CDR3 region is CASERLAGSGANVLTF. CDR3 nucleotide sequence: TGTGCCAGCGAAAGACTAGCGGGCTCTGGGGCCAACGTCCTGACTTTC.